The 3 T cell receptor beta chains in this list originate from one sample, sequenced in a study of T cell responses to AZD1222 COVID-19 vaccine. Profiled with immunoSEQ multiplex PCR; TCRdb holds only in-frame clones, not every one. Of 40,000 to 45,000 clones in the sample, just under 80% were seen once. The sequencing here drew on peripheral blood, taken 28 days after the second dose of the MenACWY control vaccine. The origin of the receptors is an adult who received the MenACWY meningococcal vaccine as a control.

The chain couples TRBV6-5 to TRBJ2-1; D not resolved. This CDR3 is 16 amino acids long. Trimming stripped 0 bases from V and 0 bases from J, with 9 bases between. The germline CDR1 and CDR2 sequences are MNHEY and SVGAGI. CDR3 region: CASSYSQPSSYNEQFF. CDR3 in DNA: TGTGCCAGCAGTTACTCGCAGCCGAGCTCCTACAATGAGCAGTTCTTC.

This chain joins TRBV28 and TRBJ1-5, with a weak D call TRBD1 (6 bases). The CDR3 has 15 amino acids. V was clipped by 8 bases and J by 6 bases, with 20 bases between them. Per germline, CDR1 MDHEN and CDR2 SYDVKM. CDR3 in DNA: TGTGCCAGCGCCGGATTTAAGGACAGTATTCAGCCCCAGCATTTT. This gives the protein CASAGFKDSIQPQHF.

The count of this clone is one. This sequence joins TRBV2 and TRBJ1-3; D is ambiguous. The germline V gene encodes CDR1 SNHLY and CDR2 FYNNEI. The germline V and J ends were trimmed by 7 bases and 2 bases, with 6 bases remaining between them. The CDR3 has 12 residues. In DNA, the CDR3 is TGTGCCAGCATCCTGCCTGGAAACACCATATATTTT. It yields the protein CASILPGNTIYF.